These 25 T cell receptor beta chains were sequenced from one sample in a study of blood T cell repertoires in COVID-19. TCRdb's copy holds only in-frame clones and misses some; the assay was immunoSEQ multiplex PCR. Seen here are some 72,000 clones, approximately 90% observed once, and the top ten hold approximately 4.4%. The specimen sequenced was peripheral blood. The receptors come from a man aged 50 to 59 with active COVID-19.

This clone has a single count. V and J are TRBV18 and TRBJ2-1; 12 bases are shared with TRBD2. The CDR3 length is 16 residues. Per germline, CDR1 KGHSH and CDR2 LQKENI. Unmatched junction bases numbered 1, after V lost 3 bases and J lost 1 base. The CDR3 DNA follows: TGTGCCAGCTCACCGGGGACTAGCGGGTCCTACAATGAGCAGTTCTTC. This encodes CASSPGTSGSYNEQFF.

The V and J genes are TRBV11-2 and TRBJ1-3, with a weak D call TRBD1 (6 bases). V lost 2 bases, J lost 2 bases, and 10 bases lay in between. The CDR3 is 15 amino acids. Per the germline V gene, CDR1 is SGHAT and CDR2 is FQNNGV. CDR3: CASSLPRGTGNTIYF. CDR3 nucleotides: TGTGCCAGCAGCTTACCCAGGGGTACTGGAAACACCATATATTTT.

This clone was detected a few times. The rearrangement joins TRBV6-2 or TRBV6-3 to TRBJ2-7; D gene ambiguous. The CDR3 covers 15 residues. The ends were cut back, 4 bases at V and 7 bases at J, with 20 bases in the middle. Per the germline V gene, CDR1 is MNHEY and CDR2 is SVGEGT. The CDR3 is CASSSSGRLIVEQYF. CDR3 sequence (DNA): TGTGCCAGCAGTTCCTCCGGCAGGCTCATAGTGGAGCAGTACTTC.

CDR3 nucleotides: TGTGCCAGCAGCCAGAAAGCGGGAAACTCCTACGAGCAGTACTTC. Encoded protein: CASSQKAGNSYEQYF. The V call is TRBV7-2, the J call TRBJ2-7, with 7 bases identical to TRBD2. Germline values: CDR1 SGHTA, CDR2 FQGNSA. Trimming removed 5 bases from V and 0 bases from J; junction bases left unmatched: 7. The CDR3 is made up of 15 amino acids.

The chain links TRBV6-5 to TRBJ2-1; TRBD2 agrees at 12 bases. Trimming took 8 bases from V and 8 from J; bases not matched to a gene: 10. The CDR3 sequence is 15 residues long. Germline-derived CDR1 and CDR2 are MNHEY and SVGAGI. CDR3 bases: TGTGCCAGCTCTCCCCTAGCGGGAGGGACCTATGAGCAGTTCTTC. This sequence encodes CASSPLAGGTYEQFF.

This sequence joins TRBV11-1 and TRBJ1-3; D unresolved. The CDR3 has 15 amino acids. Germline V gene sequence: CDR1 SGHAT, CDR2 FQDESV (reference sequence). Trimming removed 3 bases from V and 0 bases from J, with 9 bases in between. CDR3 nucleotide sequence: TGTGCCAGCAGCTTGTCATCCGGCTCTGGAAACACCATATATTTT. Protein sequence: CASSLSSGSGNTIYF.

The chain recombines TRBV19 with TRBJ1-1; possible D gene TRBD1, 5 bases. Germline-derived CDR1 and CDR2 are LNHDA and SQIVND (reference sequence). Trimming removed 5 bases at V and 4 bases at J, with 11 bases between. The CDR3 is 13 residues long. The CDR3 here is CASSYLGGTEAFF. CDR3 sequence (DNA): TGTGCCAGTAGTTACCTCGGGGGCACTGAAGCTTTCTTT. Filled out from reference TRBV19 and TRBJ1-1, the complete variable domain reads DGGITQSPKYLFRKEGQNVTLSCEQNLNHDAMYWYRQDPGQGLRLIYYSQIVNDFQKGDIAEGYSVSREKKESFPLTVTSAQKNPTAFYLCASSYLGGTEAFFGQGTRLTVV.

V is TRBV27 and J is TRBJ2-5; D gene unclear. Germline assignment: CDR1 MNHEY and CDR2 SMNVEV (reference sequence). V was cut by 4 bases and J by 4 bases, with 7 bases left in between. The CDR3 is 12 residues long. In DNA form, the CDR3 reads TGTGCCAGCAGTTCCCTAGGAGAGACCCAGTACTTC. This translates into CASSSLGETQYF.

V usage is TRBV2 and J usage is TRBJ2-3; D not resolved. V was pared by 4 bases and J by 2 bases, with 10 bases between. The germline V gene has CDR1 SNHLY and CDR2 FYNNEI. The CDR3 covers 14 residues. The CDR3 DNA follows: TGTGCCAGCAGTGCTGGTAGTGACACAGATACGCAGTATTTT. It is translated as CASSAGSDTDTQYF.

CDR3 nucleotide sequence: TGTGCCAGCAGTCCATTAGCGGGGGCAGAGGTGGAGACCCAGTACTTC. Translated: CASSPLAGAEVETQYF. This chain joins TRBV27 and TRBJ2-5, with TRBD2 matching over 9 bases. CDR3 length: 16 amino acids. The V and J ends lost 5 bases and 5 bases, in that order; junction bases with no gene match: 12. CDR1 MNHEY and CDR2 SMNVEV come from the germline V gene (reference sequence).

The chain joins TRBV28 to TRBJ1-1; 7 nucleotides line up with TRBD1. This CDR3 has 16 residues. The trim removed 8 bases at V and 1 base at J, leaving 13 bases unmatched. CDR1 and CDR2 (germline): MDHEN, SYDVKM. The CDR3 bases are TGTGCCAGCTTCGGGGTACCGGGACAGAGGAACACTGAAGCTTTCTTT. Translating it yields CASFGVPGQRNTEAFF.

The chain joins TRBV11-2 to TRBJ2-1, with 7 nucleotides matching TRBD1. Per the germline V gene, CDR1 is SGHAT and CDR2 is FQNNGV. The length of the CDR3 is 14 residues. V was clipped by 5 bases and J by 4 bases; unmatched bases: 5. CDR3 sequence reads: CASSARDSYNEQFF. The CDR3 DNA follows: TGTGCCAGCAGCGCCCGGGACAGTTACAATGAGCAGTTCTTC. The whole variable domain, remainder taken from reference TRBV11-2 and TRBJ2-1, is EAGVAQSPRYKIIEKRQSVAFWCNPISGHATLYWYQQILGQGPKLLIQFQNNGVVDDSQLPKDRFSAERLKGVDSTLKIQPAKLEDSAVYLCASSARDSYNEQFFGPGTRLTVL.

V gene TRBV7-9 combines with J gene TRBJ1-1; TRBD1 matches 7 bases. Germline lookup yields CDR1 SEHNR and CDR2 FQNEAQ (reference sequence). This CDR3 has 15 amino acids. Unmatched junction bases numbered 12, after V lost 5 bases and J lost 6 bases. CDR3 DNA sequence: TGTGCCAGCAGCGAAATCGAGACAGGGTTTTCTGAAGCTTTCTTT. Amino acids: CASSEIETGFSEAFF.

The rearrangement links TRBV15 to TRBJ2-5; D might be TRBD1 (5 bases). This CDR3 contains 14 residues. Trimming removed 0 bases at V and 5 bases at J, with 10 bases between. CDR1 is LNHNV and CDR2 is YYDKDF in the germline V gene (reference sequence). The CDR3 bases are TGTGCCACCAGCAGAGATGACAGTTTTGAGACCCAGTACTTC. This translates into CATSRDDSFETQYF. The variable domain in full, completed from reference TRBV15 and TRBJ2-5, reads DAMVIQNPRYQVTQFGKPVTLSCSQTLNHNVMYWYQQKSSQAPKLLFHYYDKDFNNEADTPDNFQSRRPNTSFCFLDIRSPGLGDTAMYLCATSRDDSFETQYFGPGTRLLVL.

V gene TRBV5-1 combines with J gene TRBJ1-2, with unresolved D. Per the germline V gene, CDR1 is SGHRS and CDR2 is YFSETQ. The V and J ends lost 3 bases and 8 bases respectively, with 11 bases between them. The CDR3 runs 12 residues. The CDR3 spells CASSSQSVGYTF. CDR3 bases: TGCGCCAGCAGCTCCCAATCGGTGGGCTACACCTTC.

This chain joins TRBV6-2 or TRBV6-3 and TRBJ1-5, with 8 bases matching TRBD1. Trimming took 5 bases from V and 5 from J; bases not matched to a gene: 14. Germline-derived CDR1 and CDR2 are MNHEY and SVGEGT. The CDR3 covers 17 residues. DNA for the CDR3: TGTGCCAGCAGTCGCACCTGGACAGGGAGGAGCGATCAGCCCCAGCATTTT. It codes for CASSRTWTGRSDQPQHF.

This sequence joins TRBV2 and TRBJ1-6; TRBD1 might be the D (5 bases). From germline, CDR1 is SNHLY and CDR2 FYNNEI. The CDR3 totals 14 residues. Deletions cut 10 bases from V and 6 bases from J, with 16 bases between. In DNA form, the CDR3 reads TGTGCCACCACAGGAGGGGCCCCTAATTCACCCCTCCACTTT. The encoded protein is CATTGGAPNSPLHF.

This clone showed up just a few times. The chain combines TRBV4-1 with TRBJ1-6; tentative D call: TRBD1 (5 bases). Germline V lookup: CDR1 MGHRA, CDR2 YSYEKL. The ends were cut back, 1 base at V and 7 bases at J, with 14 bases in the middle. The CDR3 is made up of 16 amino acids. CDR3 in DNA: TGCGCCAGCAGCCAAGTATTGGGGCGGATGAATTCACCCCTCCACTTT. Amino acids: CASSQVLGRMNSPLHF.

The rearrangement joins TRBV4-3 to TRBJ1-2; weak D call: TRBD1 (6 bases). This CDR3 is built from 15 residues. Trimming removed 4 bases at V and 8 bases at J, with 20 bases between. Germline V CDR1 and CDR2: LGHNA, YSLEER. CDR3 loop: CASSLLDRRPMGYTF. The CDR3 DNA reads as TGCGCCAGCAGCCTCCTAGACAGGCGACCTATGGGCTACACCTTC.

In nucleotides, the CDR3 is TGTGCCATCAGTGGGAGGCCGTCCGACGAGGCTTTCTTT. Its protein is CAISGRPSDEAFF. V is TRBV10-3 and J is TRBJ1-1; D gene ambiguous. From germline, CDR1 is ENHRY and CDR2 SYGVKD. Trimming shortened V by 4 bases and J by 11 bases, and 17 bases separated the two germline ends. This CDR3 has 13 amino acids.

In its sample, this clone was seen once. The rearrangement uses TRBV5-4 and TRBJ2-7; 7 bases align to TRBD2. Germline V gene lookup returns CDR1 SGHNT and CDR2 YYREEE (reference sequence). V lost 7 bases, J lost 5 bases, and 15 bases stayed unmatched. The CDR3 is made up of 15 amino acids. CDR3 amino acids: CASSRWLAVYDEQYF. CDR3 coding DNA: TGTGCCAGCTCAAGGTGGCTAGCGGTGTATGACGAGCAGTACTTC.

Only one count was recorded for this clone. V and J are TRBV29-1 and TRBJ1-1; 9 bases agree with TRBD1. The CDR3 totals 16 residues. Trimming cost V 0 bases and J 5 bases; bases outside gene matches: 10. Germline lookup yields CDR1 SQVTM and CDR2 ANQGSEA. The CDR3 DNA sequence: TGCAGCGTTGAAGAGTTACAGGGGGCGAGAGGGACTGAAGCTTTCTTT. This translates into CSVEELQGARGTEAFF.

The CDR3 is CASSLREYYEQYF. DNA for the CDR3: TGTGCCAGCAGCTTAAGGGAGTATTACGAGCAGTACTTC. The chain combines TRBV7-9 with TRBJ2-7; possibly TRBD2 for D (5 bases). V shed 2 bases and J shed 4 bases, with 9 bases lying between them. Germline values: CDR1 SEHNR, CDR2 FQNEAQ (reference sequence). CDR3 length: 13 residues.

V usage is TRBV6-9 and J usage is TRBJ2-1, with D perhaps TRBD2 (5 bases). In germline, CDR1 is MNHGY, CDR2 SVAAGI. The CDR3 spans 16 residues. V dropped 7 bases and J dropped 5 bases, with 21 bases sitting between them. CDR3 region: CASIPQRVVWNNEQFF. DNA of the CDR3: TGTGCCAGCATCCCCCAGAGGGTAGTATGGAACAATGAGCAGTTCTTC.

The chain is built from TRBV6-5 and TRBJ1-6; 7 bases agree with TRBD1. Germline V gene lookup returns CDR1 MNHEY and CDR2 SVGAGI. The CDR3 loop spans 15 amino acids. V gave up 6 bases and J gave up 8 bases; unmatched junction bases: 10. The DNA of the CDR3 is TGTGCCAGCAGACGGACAGGCACGTTCTATTCACCCCTCCACTTT. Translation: CASRRTGTFYSPLHF.